Listed below are T cell receptor beta chains from one sample, sequenced in a study of cytomegalovirus exposure and HLA in healthy donors. Produced via immunoSEQ multiplex PCR; TCRdb's table is partial and in-frame only. Found here are about 150,000 clones, roughly 83% of them singletons; the top ten hold around 0.41%. Input material: PBMCs. These receptors came from a boy under 10 years old in good health and CMV-seronegative. The CDR3 runs from the conserved cysteine through the conserved F or W. The order of the fields is CDR3 length, clone size, J gene, D gene, V gene, CDR3 DNA, CDR3 protein. The D gene is left open where the match is weak. The size of a clone is reported for some rows only, either as once, few or many, or as a class for expanded clones.

CDR3 length: 15; clone size: .; J gene: TRBJ2-1; D gene: .; V gene: TRBV27; CDR3 DNA: TGTGCCAGCAGTTTCGGGAATTCACTCCCCAATGAGCAGTTCTTC; CDR3 protein: CASSFGNSLPNEQFF
CDR3 length: 14; clone size: .; J gene: TRBJ1-3; D gene: TRBD1; V gene: TRBV6-1; CDR3 DNA: TGTGCCAGCAGTCAGGGGGCAGAGGGAAACACCATATATTTT; CDR3 protein: CASSQGAEGNTIYF
CDR3 length: 15; clone size: .; J gene: TRBJ2-7; D gene: TRBD2; V gene: TRBV19; CDR3 DNA: TGTGCCAGTAGTATTGGGGCTAGCGGGACCTACGAGCAGTACTTC; CDR3 protein: CASSIGASGTYEQYF
CDR3 length: 19; clone size: .; J gene: TRBJ1-1; D gene: TRBD1; V gene: TRBV7-9; CDR3 DNA: TGTGCCAGCAGCCCACGGTCCGTTACGGGACAGGGAGCATGGACTGAAGCTTTCTTT; CDR3 protein: CASSPRSVTGQGAWTEAFF
CDR3 length: 14; clone size: .; J gene: TRBJ2-7; D gene: .; V gene: TRBV11-2; CDR3 DNA: TGTGCCAGCATCAGGGCGGGACAGACCTACGAGCAGTACTTC; CDR3 protein: CASIRAGQTYEQYF
CDR3 length: 15; clone size: .; J gene: TRBJ2-2; D gene: TRBD1; V gene: TRBV5-1; CDR3 DNA: TGCGCCAGCAGCTTGTCGACAGGGGGCTCCGGGGAGCTGTTTTTT; CDR3 protein: CASSLSTGGSGELFF
CDR3 length: 15; clone size: .; J gene: TRBJ1-1; D gene: .; V gene: TRBV5-1; CDR3 DNA: TGCGCCAGCAGCCGTAAGACAGGATCGGGCACTGAAGCTTTCTTT; CDR3 protein: CASSRKTGSGTEAFF
CDR3 length: 15; clone size: .; J gene: TRBJ2-5; D gene: TRBD2; V gene: TRBV6-1; CDR3 DNA: TGTGCCAGCAGGTTGAAGGGACTAGCGCAAGAGACCCAGTACTTC; CDR3 protein: CASRLKGLAQETQYF
CDR3 length: 14; clone size: .; J gene: TRBJ1-2; D gene: .; V gene: TRBV5-5; CDR3 DNA: TGTGCCAGCAGCTTGATCGCGATCCCTCACGGCTACACCTTC; CDR3 protein: CASSLIAIPHGYTF
CDR3 length: 18; clone size: .; J gene: TRBJ2-2; D gene: TRBD1; V gene: TRBV27; CDR3 DNA: TGTGCCAGCAGCTACTGGTCCCCTGGGACAGGGGGTGAGAGGGAGCTGTTTTTT; CDR3 protein: CASSYWSPGTGGERELFF
CDR3 length: 19; clone size: .; J gene: TRBJ2-2; D gene: .; V gene: TRBV7-9; CDR3 DNA: TGTGCCAGCAGCTTAGCAAGGAATCGGCAGGTCCTGAACACCGGGGAGCTGTTTTTT; CDR3 protein: CASSLARNRQVLNTGELFF
CDR3 length: 17; clone size: once; J gene: TRBJ2-7; D gene: TRBD2; V gene: TRBV23-1; CDR3 DNA: TGCGCCAGCAGTCAATTGGGGACTAGCGGGCGAACCTACGAGCAGTACTTC; CDR3 protein: CASSQLGTSGRTYEQYF
CDR3 length: 20; clone size: .; J gene: TRBJ2-5; D gene: TRBD2; V gene: TRBV5-4; CDR3 DNA: TGTGCCAGCAGCTTGTCCCCGGGACTAGCGGGAGAGGAAGGGCCAGAGACCCAGTACTTC; CDR3 protein: CASSLSPGLAGEEGPETQYF
CDR3 length: 14; clone size: few; J gene: TRBJ1-1; D gene: .; V gene: TRBV6-5; CDR3 DNA: TGTGCCAGCAGTTACTCTCAGGGGAACACTGAAGCTTTCTTT; CDR3 protein: CASSYSQGNTEAFF
CDR3 length: 15; clone size: once; J gene: TRBJ2-7; D gene: .; V gene: TRBV11-2; CDR3 DNA: TGTGCCAGCAGCTTGGGGCCAGGGCTAGGGTACGAGCAGTACTTC; CDR3 protein: CASSLGPGLGYEQYF
CDR3 length: 17; clone size: .; J gene: TRBJ2-1; D gene: TRBD2; V gene: TRBV27; CDR3 DNA: TGTGCCAGCAGGAGACTAGCGGGAGGGCCTTTCTACAATGAGCAGTTCTTC; CDR3 protein: CASRRLAGGPFYNEQFF
CDR3 length: 15; clone size: once; J gene: TRBJ1-6; D gene: TRBD1; V gene: TRBV27; CDR3 DNA: TGTGCCAGCAGCCCCGGGACAGGGTTTAATTCACCCCTCCACTTT; CDR3 protein: CASSPGTGFNSPLHF
CDR3 length: 10; clone size: .; J gene: TRBJ1-1; D gene: .; V gene: TRBV20-1; CDR3 DNA: TGCAGTGCTGGACTCTCTGAAGCTTTCTTT; CDR3 protein: CSAGLSEAFF
CDR3 length: 14; clone size: .; J gene: TRBJ2-1; D gene: .; V gene: TRBV7-8; CDR3 DNA: TGTGCCAGCAGCTTCTGGAGCTCCTACAATGAGCAGTTCTTC; CDR3 protein: CASSFWSSYNEQFF
CDR3 length: 15; clone size: .; J gene: TRBJ2-2; D gene: .; V gene: TRBV29-1; CDR3 DNA: TGCAGCGTTGAGACAGGCGAGTCGAGCACCGGGGAGCTGTTTTTT; CDR3 protein: CSVETGESSTGELFF
CDR3 length: 11; clone size: .; J gene: TRBJ1-2; D gene: .; V gene: TRBV20-1; CDR3 DNA: TGCAGTGCTTACAATAACTATGGCTACACCTTC; CDR3 protein: CSAYNNYGYTF
CDR3 length: 13; clone size: .; J gene: TRBJ2-7; D gene: TRBD2; V gene: TRBV6-1; CDR3 DNA: TGTGCCAGCAGACTAGCGGAAACCTACGAGCAGTACTTC; CDR3 protein: CASRLAETYEQYF
CDR3 length: 9; clone size: .; J gene: TRBJ1-1; D gene: .; V gene: TRBV5-8; CDR3 DNA: TGTGCCAGCAGCTTTGAGCCTTTCTTT; CDR3 protein: CASSFEPFF
CDR3 length: 14; clone size: .; J gene: TRBJ2-5; D gene: .; V gene: TRBV2; CDR3 DNA: TGTGCCAGCAAAGGGACAACCCTCCAAGAGACCCAGTACTTC; CDR3 protein: CASKGTTLQETQYF
CDR3 length: 14; clone size: .; J gene: TRBJ2-7; D gene: .; V gene: TRBV19; CDR3 DNA: TGTGCCAGTAGTATAGCTAGAACCCCCTACGAGCAGTACTTC; CDR3 protein: CASSIARTPYEQYF
CDR3 length: 15; clone size: .; J gene: TRBJ2-5; D gene: TRBD2; V gene: TRBV6-6; CDR3 DNA: TGTGCCAGCAGCCCTTCCCTAGCGGTCCAAGAGACCCAGTACTTC; CDR3 protein: CASSPSLAVQETQYF
CDR3 length: 17; clone size: .; J gene: TRBJ2-6; D gene: .; V gene: TRBV12-5; CDR3 DNA: TGTGCTAGTGGTTTGAGACAGCCCCTCTCTGGGGCCAACGTCCTGACTTTC; CDR3 protein: CASGLRQPLSGANVLTF
CDR3 length: 15; clone size: .; J gene: TRBJ2-3; D gene: TRBD2; V gene: TRBV28; CDR3 DNA: TGTGCCAGCAGTTTCTCTAGCGGGAGGACAGATACGCAGTATTTT; CDR3 protein: CASSFSSGRTDTQYF
CDR3 length: 14; clone size: .; J gene: TRBJ2-7; D gene: TRBD1; V gene: TRBV6-1; CDR3 DNA: TGTGCCAGCAGTGCCCGGGACAGGGTCTACGAGCAGTACTTC; CDR3 protein: CASSARDRVYEQYF
CDR3 length: 15; clone size: .; J gene: TRBJ2-6; D gene: TRBD1; V gene: TRBV4-2; CDR3 DNA: TGTGCCAGCAGCCAAACAGGGGCCGGGGCCAACGTCCTGACTTTC; CDR3 protein: CASSQTGAGANVLTF